These 7 T cell receptor beta chains were sequenced from one sample in a study of graft-versus-host responses after intestinal transplantation. Measured with immunoSEQ multiplex PCR; TCRdb has only the in-frame clones, and not every one. The sample lists 45,000 to 65,000 clones; 90% to 95% were seen once. Antigens for these TCRs are unknown. Sequencing used unstimulated CD4+ T cells sorted from spleen or lymph node cells, obtained before transplant. The receptor set was obtained from a human donor who was the organ donor for an intestinal transplant.

CDR3 sequence (DNA): TGTGCCATCGGACAGGGCAATCAGCCCCAGCATTTT. This translates into CAIGQGNQPQHF. The chain joins TRBV10-3 to TRBJ1-5; 7 bases align to TRBD1. After removal of 8 bases from V and 2 bases from J, the junction contained 0 bases not matched to a gene. Germline values: CDR1 ENHRY, CDR2 SYGVKD. The CDR3 is 12 residues long.

The rearrangement uses TRBV10-2 and TRBJ2-1, with D possibly being TRBD1 (6 bases). Germline lookup yields CDR1 WSHSY and CDR2 SAAADI. Between the trimmed V and J ends, which lost 8 bases and 1 base, there was a span of 15 bases. The CDR3 loop spans 15 amino acids. CDR3 nucleotides: TGCGCCAGCGCCACAGGGCCCGGTTCCTACAATGAGCAGTTCTTC. Amino acid sequence: CASATGPGSYNEQFF.

The chain has TRBV4-2 and TRBJ1-1; 7 bases line up with TRBD1. The V and J ends lost 1 base and 1 base, in that order; junction bases with no gene match: 0. The germline gives CDR1 LGHNA, CDR2 YNFKEQ. The CDR3 totals 14 residues. The CDR3 sequence: CASSQGQGNTEAFF. CDR3 in DNA: TGTGCCAGCAGCCAAGGACAGGGGAACACTGAAGCTTTCTTT.

The count of this clone is one. The gene calls are TRBV11-3 and TRBJ1-2, with D perhaps TRBD1 (6 bases). V was shortened by 3 bases and J by 2 bases, with 10 bases between the two germline ends. Germline loops: CDR1 SGHNT, CDR2 YENEEA. This CDR3 spans 14 amino acids. Here the CDR3 reads CASSLTQGNYGYTF. CDR3 DNA: TGTGCCAGCAGCTTGACCCAGGGGAACTATGGCTACACCTTC. Full variable domain (missing parts from reference TRBV11-3 and TRBJ1-2): EAGVVQSPRYKIIEKKQPVAFWCNPISGHNTLYWYLQNLGQGPELLIRYENEEAVDDSQLPKDRFSAERLKGVDSTLKIQPAELGDSAVYLCASSLTQGNYGYTFGSGTRLTVV.

This clone was counted once. The rearrangement links TRBV4-2 to TRBJ1-2; D perhaps matches TRBD1 (6 bases). CDR1 is LGHNA, CDR2 YNFKEQ, per germline. V was clipped by 0 bases and J by 6 bases, with 17 bases between them. This CDR3 region has 16 residues. The DNA for the CDR3 is TGTGCCAGCAGCCAAGACAATTTTAGGCAGGGGAATGGCTACACCTTC. Its protein product is CASSQDNFRQGNGYTF.

V is TRBV11-2 and J is TRBJ2-3; TRBD2 aligns across 9 bases. CDR1 SGHAT and CDR2 FQNNGV come from the germline V gene. The trim removed 0 bases at V and 2 bases at J, leaving 12 bases unmatched. This CDR3 comprises 19 residues. The CDR3 sequence: CASSLDEGRRGGATDTQYF. Written as DNA, the CDR3 is TGTGCCAGCAGCTTAGATGAGGGAAGACGCGGGGGGGCCACAGATACGCAGTATTTT.

J is TRBJ2-7 and V is TRBV6-6; D may match TRBD1 or TRBD2 (6 bases each). There are 15 residues in the CDR3. Germline V gene data show CDR1 as MNHNY and CDR2 as SVGAGI (reference sequence). Trimming cost V 2 bases and J 5 bases, with 16 bases left between them. The CDR3 reads CASSYRGTGRHEQYF. CDR3 nucleotides: TGTGCCAGCAGTTACCGTGGTACAGGGAGGCACGAGCAGTACTTC.